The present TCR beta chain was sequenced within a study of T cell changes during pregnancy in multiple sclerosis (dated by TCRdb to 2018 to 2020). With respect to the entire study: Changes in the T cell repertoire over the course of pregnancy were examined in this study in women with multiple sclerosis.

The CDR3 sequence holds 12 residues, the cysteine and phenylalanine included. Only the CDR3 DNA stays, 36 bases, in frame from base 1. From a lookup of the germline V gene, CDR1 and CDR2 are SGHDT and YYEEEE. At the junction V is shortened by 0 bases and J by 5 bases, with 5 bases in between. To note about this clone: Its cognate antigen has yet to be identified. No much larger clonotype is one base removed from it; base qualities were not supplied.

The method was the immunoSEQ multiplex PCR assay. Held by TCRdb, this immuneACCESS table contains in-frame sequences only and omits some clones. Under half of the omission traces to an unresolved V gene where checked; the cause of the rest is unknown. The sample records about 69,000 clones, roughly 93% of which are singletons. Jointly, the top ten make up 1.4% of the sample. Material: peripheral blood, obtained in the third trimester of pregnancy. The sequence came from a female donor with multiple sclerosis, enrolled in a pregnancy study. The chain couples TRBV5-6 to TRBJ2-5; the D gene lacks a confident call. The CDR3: CASSLGRETQYF. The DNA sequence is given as TGTGCCAGCAGCTTGGGTCGGGAGACCCAGTACTTC. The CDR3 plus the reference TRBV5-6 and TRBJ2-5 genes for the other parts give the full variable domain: DAGVTQSPTHLIKTRGQQVTLRCSPKSGHDTVSWYQQALGQGPQFIFQYYEEEERQRGNFPDRFSGHQFPNYSSELNVNALLLGDSALYLCASSLGRETQYFGPGTRLLVL.